The following is a TCR beta chain sequence with its context. In the original analysis: Estimation of nucleated cell counts relied on the amplification of reference gene primers. The protocol was immunoSEQ multiplex PCR, while the TCRdb copy is restricted to in-frame clones and leaves out a portion. V, J and clone size were drawn from that table, and D and trimming were deduced from the DNA. The table lists around 78,000 clones, around 88% of them singletons. This record comes from a study of blood T cell repertoires in COVID-19. Study details: The origin of the acute and convalescent COVID-19 samples was the United States, Italy and Spain.

The germline CDR1 and CDR2 sequences are WNHNN and SYGVQD (reference sequence). The ends lost 3 bases at V and 10 bases at J; junction bases unmatched: 5. The CDR3 contains 12 residues. The study recruited people aged roughly 18 to 89 years across more than 20 US areas. Cohort placement rested on clinical history that participants reported themselves. Material for sequencing was PBMCs or T cells enriched from blood (not recorded which). This receptor was taken from a woman in her forties or fifties with acute COVID-19. This chain links TRBV10-1 with TRBJ1-1, with 7 positions matching TRBD1. In DNA, the CDR3 is TGCGCCAGCAGTGAAAACAGGGGTGTAGCTTTCTTT. It is translated as CASSENRGVAFF.